A single sample is the source of the 3 T cell receptor beta chains below, sequenced in a study of blood T cell repertoires in COVID-19. Libraries were prepared by immunoSEQ multiplex PCR; TCRdb keeps only in-frame clonotypes and omits some of them. The table shows some 130,000 clones, with roughly 83% occurring only once. The sequencing input was peripheral blood. The origin of the receptors is a man aged 60 to 75 with acute or convalescent COVID-19.

The chain is built from TRBV24-1 and TRBJ2-3, with 7 bases aligning to TRBD2. After removal of 4 bases from V and 1 base from J, the junction contained 13 bases not matched to a gene. CDR1 and CDR2 from the germline V gene are KGHDR and SFDVKD. The CDR3 runs 18 residues. In DNA, the CDR3 is TGTGCCACCAGTGACCCCGGGACTAACTTACTAGGCACAGATACGCAGTATTTT. This codes for CATSDPGTNLLGTDTQYF.

The V gene is TRBV19, the J gene TRBJ2-1, with 10 bases fitting TRBD2. V shed 5 bases, J shed 4 bases, and the junction held 5 bases outside the gene matches. This CDR3 contains 15 residues. Germline values: CDR1 LNHDA, CDR2 SQIVND (reference sequence). In nucleotides, the CDR3 is TGTGCCAGTAGTTGGCTAGCGGGAGCTTACAATGAGCAGTTCTTC. Its protein product is CASSWLAGAYNEQFF. Using reference TRBV19 and TRBJ2-1 for the parts outside the CDR3, the full variable domain is DGGITQSPKYLFRKEGQNVTLSCEQNLNHDAMYWYRQDPGQGLRLIYYSQIVNDFQKGDIAEGYSVSREKKESFPLTVTSAQKNPTAFYLCASSWLAGAYNEQFFGPGTRLTVL.

This clone has a single count. CDR3 sequence: CASSLLDTQYF. The CDR3 DNA sequence: TGTGCCAGCAGCTTACTAGATACGCAGTATTTT. The chain has TRBV7-2 and TRBJ2-3, with D hard to call. The germline gives CDR1 SGHTA, CDR2 FQGNSA. The CDR3 is made up of 11 amino acids. Trimming pared 2 bases from V and 5 bases from J, leaving 2 bases between.